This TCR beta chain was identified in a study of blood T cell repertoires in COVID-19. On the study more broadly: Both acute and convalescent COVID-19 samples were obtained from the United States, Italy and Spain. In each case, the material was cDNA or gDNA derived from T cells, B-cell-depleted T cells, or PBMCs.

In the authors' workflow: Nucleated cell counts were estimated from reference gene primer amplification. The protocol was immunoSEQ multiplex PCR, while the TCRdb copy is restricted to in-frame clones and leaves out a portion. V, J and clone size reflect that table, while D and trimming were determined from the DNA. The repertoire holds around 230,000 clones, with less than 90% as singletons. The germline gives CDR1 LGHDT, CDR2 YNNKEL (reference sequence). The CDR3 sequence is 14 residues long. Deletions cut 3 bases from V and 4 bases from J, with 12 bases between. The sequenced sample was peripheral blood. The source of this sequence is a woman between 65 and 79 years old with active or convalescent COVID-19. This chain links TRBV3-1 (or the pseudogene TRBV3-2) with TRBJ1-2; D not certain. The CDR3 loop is CASSHLRSFYGYTF. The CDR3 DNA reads TGTGCCAGCAGCCATCTCCGGTCGTTCTATGGCTACACCTTC.